This T cell receptor (beta chain) came from a study of PD-1 blockade in classical Hodgkin lymphoma (TCRdb year 2020). Context from the whole study: Nivolumab dosing was 3 mg/kg intravenously every 2 weeks, continuing until either disease progression or unacceptable toxicity. The study used CyTOF and TCR beta sequencing to define a peripheral blood immune signature of response to PD-1 blockade in classical Hodgkin lymphoma. Broad study findings and their caveats: Newly diagnosed patients were reported to have lower baseline TCR diversity than healthy donors, and relapsed/refractory patients were reported to have lower baseline TCR diversity still. Among trial patients, those achieving complete response had baseline diversity similar to that of newly diagnosed patients, while diversity was significantly lower in partial responders and progressors. A significant rise by C4D1 was seen in CD4+ but not CD8+ TCR diversity (p=0.0027 vs p=0.16), with the rise being most apparent in complete responders (p=0.02). Diversity was lower in patients who began nivolumab less than 1 year after ASCT, so these patients were left out of later analyses to avoid confounding by immune reconstitution. The study covered only a single clinical trial cohort, and the causes of the repertoire differences, possibly disease activity or prior therapy, were still not defined.

There are 10 amino acids in the CDR3, from cysteine to phenylalanine inclusive. The kept DNA is CDR3 alone, 30 bases in frame from the first base. Per the publication, the time point label means: cycle 1 day 1 (C1D1), immediately before nivolumab initiation. All trial patients had relapsed after autologous stem cell transplantation, with cohorts A, B and C differing in prior brentuximab vedotin exposure. The trial cohort included 56 patients with relapsed/refractory classical Hodgkin lymphoma, and each patient had a best overall response of complete response, partial response or progressive disease. Single-agent nivolumab was administered to trial patients in the multi-cohort phase II CheckMate 205 trial. An independent review committee assessed best overall response using the 2007 International Working Group response criteria. Trial PBMCs were collected just before the start of nivolumab (C1D1) and during therapy at cycle 2 day 1 and cycle 4 day 1. Peripheral blood was collected in 8 mL Vacutainer Cell Preparation Tubes, from which PBMCs were isolated by centrifugation and then cryopreserved.

The Qiagen DNeasy kit was used to extract genomic DNA from unsorted PBMCs and from the negatively selected CD4+ and CD8+ fractions. TCR beta CDR3 regions were subjected to amplification by immunoSEQ multiplex PCR with primers that anneal to V and J segments. A synthetic immune receptor repertoire was used to minimize amplification bias, and any residual bias was removed computationally once sequencing was done. On the study's bioinformatics: Repertoire diversity was quantified as the Shannon entropy index using custom Python scripts. Unsorted, CD4+ and CD8+ repertoires were analyzed separately, except for combined analyses in which CD4+ and CD8+ sequences were merged in silico. Clonal expansion was defined as a frequency increase of at least 2-fold after treatment compared with C1D1, and clones undetected at baseline were assigned a pseudocount of 0.5. Singleton clones were defined as clones with 0 or 1 copy at C1D1, and non-singleton clones were defined as clones with 2 or more copies. Clones expanded in unsorted samples were labelled as CD4+, CD8+ or unknown by matching protein sequences in sorted samples from the same patient. Wilcoxon tests on paired samples were used to test changes in diversity from C1D1 to C4D1. Here the immuneACCESS table is served through TCRdb, limited to in-frame sequences with V and J called. Missing clones are a known gap in these copies; in checked studies unresolved V genes cover under half, and the rest lacks a known reason. V, J and clone size reflect that table, while D and trimming were determined from the DNA. In this sample the table shows more than 25,000 clones, 86% of which occur a single time. The leading ten clones occupy just under 2.5% of the sample.

Note on this clone: This receptor's antigen is unknown. One base away there is no much larger clone; base qualities are not given.

The clonotype was recovered from a human donor with classical Hodgkin lymphoma. The chain joins TRBV21-1 to TRBJ1-2. TRBV21-1 is labeled a pseudogene. The sequences come from peripheral blood mononuclear cells (PBMCs), collected at baseline. The CDR3 loop reads CASSGGIRFF. The sequenced DNA: TGTGCCAGCTCCGGTGGGATAAGATTCTTC.